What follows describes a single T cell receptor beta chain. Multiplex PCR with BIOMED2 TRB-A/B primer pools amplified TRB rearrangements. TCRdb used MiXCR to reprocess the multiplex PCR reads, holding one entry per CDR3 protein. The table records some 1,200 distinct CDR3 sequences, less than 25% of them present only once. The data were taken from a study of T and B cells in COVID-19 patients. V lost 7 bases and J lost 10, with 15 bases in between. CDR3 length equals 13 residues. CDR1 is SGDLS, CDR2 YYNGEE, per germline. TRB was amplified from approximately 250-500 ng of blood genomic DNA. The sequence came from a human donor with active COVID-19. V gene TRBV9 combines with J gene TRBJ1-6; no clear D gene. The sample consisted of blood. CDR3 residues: CASGRAGVSPLHF. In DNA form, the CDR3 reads TGTGCCAGCGGGCGGGCGGGCGTCTCACCCCTCCACTTT.